This TCR beta chain was sequenced for a study of cytomegalovirus exposure and HLA in healthy donors. PCR involved 60 Vbeta and 13 Jbeta primers. TCRdb's table, derived via immunoSEQ multiplex PCR, lists solely in-frame clones and lacks some. The top ten clones hold 3.5% of a sample with about 150,000 clones, roughly 83% of them seen once. The V gene lost 6 bases and the J gene lost 8 bases, with 26 bases spanning the gap. Looked up from germline, CDR1 is SGHAT and CDR2 is FQNNGV. The CDR3 loop spans 16 amino acids. This chain joins TRBV11-2 and TRBJ2-7; a weak D match, TRBD2 (6 bases). The sequenced sample was PBMCs. This TCR came from a human donor in good health. In DNA form, the CDR3 reads TGTGCCAGCAGGCTCGGGGGAGGAGGTGGGGTAACTCAGCAGTACTTC. This codes for CASRLGGGGGVTQQYF.